This TCR beta chain was identified in a study of shared T cell receptors in the human thymus. Trimming removed 1 base from V and 4 bases from J, with 14 bases in between. The CDR3 has 16 residues. Germline loops: CDR1 LNHDA, CDR2 SQIVND (reference sequence). Only in-frame clones appear in the TCRdb table, and some are missing; sequencing was by immunoSEQ multiplex PCR. The table lists roughly 710,000 clones, 80% to 90% of them singletons. These same records also appear under a second study, on human thymus T cells. That source adds: Having corrective surgery for congenital heart defects, healthy Finnish infants were the ones who donated. Thymic resections from corrective heart surgery supplied the tissue. V and J genes seemed to be used with bias in thymic and blood repertoires. Reports from related research described highly overlapping thymic repertoires among unrelated individuals.

The sample was thymocytes. V and J are TRBV19 and TRBJ1-5; D might be TRBD1 (5 bases). The sequence was collected from a girl under three years old with a congenital heart defect. The CDR3 sequence: CASSIVSDTPNQPQHF. CDR3 DNA sequence: TGTGCCAGTAGTATAGTCTCGGACACCCCGAATCAGCCCCAGCATTTT.